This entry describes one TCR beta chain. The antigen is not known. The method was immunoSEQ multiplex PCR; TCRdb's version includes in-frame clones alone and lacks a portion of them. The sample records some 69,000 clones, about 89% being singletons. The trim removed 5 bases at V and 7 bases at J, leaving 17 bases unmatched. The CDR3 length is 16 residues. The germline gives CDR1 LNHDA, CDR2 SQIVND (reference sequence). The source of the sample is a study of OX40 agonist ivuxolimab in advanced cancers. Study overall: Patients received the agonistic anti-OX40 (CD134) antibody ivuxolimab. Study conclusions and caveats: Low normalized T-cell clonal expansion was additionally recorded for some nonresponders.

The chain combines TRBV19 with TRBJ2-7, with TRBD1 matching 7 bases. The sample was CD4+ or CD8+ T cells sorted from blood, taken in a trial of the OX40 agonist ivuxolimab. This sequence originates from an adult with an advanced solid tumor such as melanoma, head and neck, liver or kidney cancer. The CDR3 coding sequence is TGTGCCAGTAGTCCCCTAACCGGGACAGCCGTAAGGGAGCAGTACTTC. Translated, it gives CASSPLTGTAVREQYF.